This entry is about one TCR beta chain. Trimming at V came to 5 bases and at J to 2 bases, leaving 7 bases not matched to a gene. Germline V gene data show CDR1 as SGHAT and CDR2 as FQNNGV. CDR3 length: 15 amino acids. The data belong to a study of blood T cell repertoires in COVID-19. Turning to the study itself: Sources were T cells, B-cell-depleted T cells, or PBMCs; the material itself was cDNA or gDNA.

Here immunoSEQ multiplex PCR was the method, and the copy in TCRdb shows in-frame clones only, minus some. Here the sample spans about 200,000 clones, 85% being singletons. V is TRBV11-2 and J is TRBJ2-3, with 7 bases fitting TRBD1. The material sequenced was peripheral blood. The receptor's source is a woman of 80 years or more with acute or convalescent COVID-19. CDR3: CASSPTGQFTDTQYF. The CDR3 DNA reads TGTGCCAGCAGCCCCACGGGACAGTTCACAGATACGCAGTATTTT.